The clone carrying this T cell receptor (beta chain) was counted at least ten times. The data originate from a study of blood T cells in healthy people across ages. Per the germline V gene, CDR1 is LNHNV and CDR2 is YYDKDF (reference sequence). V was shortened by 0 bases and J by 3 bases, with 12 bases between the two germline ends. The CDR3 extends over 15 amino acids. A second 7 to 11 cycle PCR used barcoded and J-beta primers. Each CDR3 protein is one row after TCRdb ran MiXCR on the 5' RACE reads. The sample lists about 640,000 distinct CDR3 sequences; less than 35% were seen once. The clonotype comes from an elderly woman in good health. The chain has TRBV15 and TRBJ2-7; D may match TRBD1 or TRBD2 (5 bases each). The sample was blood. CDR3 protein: CATSRDRGRVYEQYF. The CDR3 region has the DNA TGTGCCACCAGCAGAGATCGGGGCAGGGTCTACGAGCAGTACTTC.